This entry concerns a single T cell receptor beta chain. The authors' processing: Estimation of nucleated cell counts was performed using reference gene primer amplification. Clones were read by immunoSEQ multiplex PCR, and TCRdb kept only the in-frame ones, dropping some. V, J and clone size are taken as reported in that table, and D and trimming were inferred from the DNA itself. The sample carries under 200,000 clones, about nine tenths recorded once. The sample originates from a study of blood T cell repertoires in COVID-19. Across the whole study: Some COVID-19 samples were acute and others convalescent; all came from the United States, Italy and Spain. Nucleic acid was either cDNA or gDNA, and it came from T cells, B-cell-depleted T cells, or PBMCs.

This CDR3 is built from 16 residues. V dropped 1 base and J dropped 6; count of bases not matched to a gene: 5. The germline V gene encodes CDR1 LNHDA and CDR2 SQIVND (reference sequence). The sequence came from a man younger than 30 with active or convalescent COVID-19. The rearrangement uses TRBV19 and TRBJ2-1; 11 positions match TRBD2. The sample comprised peripheral blood. In DNA form, the CDR3 reads TGTGCCAGTAGTATAGTAGGGCTAGCGGGAGGCAATGAGCAGTTCTTC. This encodes CASSIVGLAGGNEQFF.